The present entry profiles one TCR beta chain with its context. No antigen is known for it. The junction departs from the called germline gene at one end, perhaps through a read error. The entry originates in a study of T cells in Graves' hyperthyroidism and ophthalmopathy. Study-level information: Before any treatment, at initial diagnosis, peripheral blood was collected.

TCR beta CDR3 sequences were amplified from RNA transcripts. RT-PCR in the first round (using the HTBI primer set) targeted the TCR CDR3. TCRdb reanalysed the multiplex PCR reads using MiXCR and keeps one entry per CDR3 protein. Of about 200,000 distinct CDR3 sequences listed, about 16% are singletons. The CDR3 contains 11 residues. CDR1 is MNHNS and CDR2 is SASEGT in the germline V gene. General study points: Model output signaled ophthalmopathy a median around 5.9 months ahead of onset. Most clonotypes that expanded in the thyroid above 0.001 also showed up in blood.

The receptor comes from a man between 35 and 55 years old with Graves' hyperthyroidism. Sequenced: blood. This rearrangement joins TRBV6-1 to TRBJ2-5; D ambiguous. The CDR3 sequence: CASRTGEAQYF. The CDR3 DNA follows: TGTGCCAGCAGGACTGGAGAGGCCCAGTACTTC.